This T cell receptor beta chain was found in a study of Ad26.COV2.S vaccination and SARS-CoV-2 variants. Whole-study context: Trial arm assignment for the donor was COV1001 Ad26.COV2.S.

The sample's treatment: about 20 received Ad26.COV2.S at low or high dose, single or two shots; roughly five received placebo; per-sample allocation not given. Vaccine and placebo recipients were sampled on day 63 after the first injection. This person who donated was an adult of 18-55 years in Boston. The assay was immunoSEQ multiplex PCR, and TCRdb's table has in-frame clones only and misses some. The sample lists fewer than 400,000 clones; over 75% were seen once. V lost 0 bases to trimming and J lost 5 bases; unmatched junction nucleotides: 3. CDR1 GTSNPN and CDR2 SVGIG come from the germline V gene (reference sequence). The CDR3 has 13 residues.

Sequences were derived from peripheral blood, sampled in a trial of Ad26.COV2.S vaccine versus placebo. The TCR comes from a person aged 18-60 years who received the Ad26.COV2.S COVID-19 vaccine or a placebo. The chain joins TRBV30 to TRBJ2-5, with TRBD1 matching over 7 bases. The CDR3 DNA reads as TGTGCCTGGAGTGTAAAGGGGGCCGAGACCCAGTACTTC. Protein sequence: CAWSVKGAETQYF. The full variable domain, in which reference TRBV30 and TRBJ2-5 provide the parts outside the CDR3, is SQTIHQWPATLVQPVGSPLSLECTVEGTSNPNLYWYRQAAGRGLQLLFYSVGIGQISSEVPQNLSASRPQDRQFILSSKKLLLSDSGFYLCAWSVKGAETQYFGPGTRLLVL.